Each of the 28 T cell receptor beta chains below was sequenced from the same sample in a study of cytomegalovirus exposure and HLA in healthy donors. The study ran its PCR with 60 Vbeta and 13 Jbeta primers. Assay: immunoSEQ multiplex PCR; the TCRdb copy retains only in-frame clones and omits some. The repertoire shows fewer than 95,000 clones; the top ten hold roughly 5.2%. The material sequenced was PBMCs. Receptors originate from a middle-aged woman in good health and CMV-seropositive.

V is TRBV7-9 and J is TRBJ1-4; D is perhaps TRBD1 (5 bases). The CDR3 totals 17 residues. Germline-derived CDR1 and CDR2 are SEHNR and FQNEAQ (reference sequence). V was pared by 1 base and J by 6 bases, with 18 bases between. The CDR3 here is CASSLEGQTDGYEKLFF. The CDR3 DNA sequence: TGTGCCAGCAGCTTAGAGGGGCAGACAGACGGCTATGAAAAACTGTTTTTT. The whole variable domain, remainder taken from reference TRBV7-9 and TRBJ1-4, is DTGVSQNPRHKITKRGQNVTFRCDPISEHNRLYWYRQTLGQGPEFLTYFQNEAQLEKSRLLSDRFSAERPKGSFSTLEIQRTEQGDSAMYLCASSLEGQTDGYEKLFFGSGTQLSVL.

This chain connects TRBV19 to TRBJ2-5; TRBD1 aligns across 7 bases. The CDR3 is 17 residues long. Looked up from germline, CDR1 is LNHDA and CDR2 is SQIVND (reference sequence). The J segment lost 1 base and the V segment lost 5 bases, leaving 13 bases of the junction unmatched. CDR3 DNA sequence: TGTGCCAGTAGTCCGACCGACAGGGTGCGGATCCAAGAGACCCAGTACTTC. Protein sequence: CASSPTDRVRIQETQYF.

The rearrangement uses TRBV15 and TRBJ2-5; D is possibly TRBD2 (6 bases). Trimming removed 6 bases from V and 4 bases from J, with 9 bases in between. The CDR3 consists of 12 residues. CDR1 LNHNV and CDR2 YYDKDF come from the germline V gene (reference sequence). CDR3 protein: CATRGLTETQYF. The CDR3 bases are TGTGCCACCAGAGGACTAACAGAGACCCAGTACTTC.

The rearrangement joins TRBV19 to TRBJ2-1; 13 bases match TRBD2. The germline V gene has CDR1 LNHDA and CDR2 SQIVND (reference sequence). The CDR3 covers 20 residues. J lost 4 bases, V lost 5 bases, and 17 bases had no gene match. The CDR3 protein is CASSPRTSGSLRGFYNEQFF. The CDR3 bases are TGTGCCAGTAGTCCGCGGACTAGCGGGAGTTTAAGGGGTTTTTACAATGAGCAGTTCTTC.

The chain carries TRBV7-9 and TRBJ1-4, with 8 bases aligning to TRBD1. This CDR3 comprises 15 residues. V trimming: 3 bases; J trimming: 3 bases; junction bases outside the gene matches: 3. The germline V gene encodes CDR1 SEHNR and CDR2 FQNEAQ (reference sequence). The CDR3, as DNA: TGTGCCAGCAGCTTCGAGGGACAGGCTAATGAAAAACTGTTTTTT. Its translation: CASSFEGQANEKLFF.

V gene TRBV21-1 combines with J gene TRBJ1-4. TRBV21-1 is flagged as a pseudogene. CDR3 length: 18 amino acids. CDR3 protein: CASLIEKGGDCFNEKLFF. CDR3 bases: TGTGCCAGCCTCATAGAGAAGGGAGGAGACTGCTTTAATGAAAAACTGTTTTTT.

The genes are TRBV27 and TRBJ1-2; no definite D call. V was trimmed by 3 bases and J by 2 bases, leaving 13 bases between them. Germline V gene lookup returns CDR1 MNHEY and CDR2 SMNVEV (reference sequence). The length of the CDR3 is 15 residues. The CDR3 DNA reads TGTGCCAGCAGTTTCTCACGATCGGGGAACTATGGCTACACCTTC. Its protein product is CASSFSRSGNYGYTF.

This chain links TRBV30 with TRBJ1-4; the match to TRBD1 covers 12 bases. J gave up 8 bases and V 5 bases, and 9 bases lay outside the gene matches. Germline-derived CDR1 and CDR2 are GTSNPN and SVGIG (reference sequence). This CDR3 region has 15 residues. CDR3 DNA: TGTGCCTGGGGGGGACAGGGGGCCGTGAACGAAAAACTGTTTTTT. It encodes CAWGGQGAVNEKLFF.

The J gene is TRBJ1-1, the V gene TRBV5-1, with D perhaps matching TRBD1 (5 bases). Germline assignment: CDR1 SGHRS and CDR2 YFSETQ. Trimming removed 4 bases at V and 5 bases at J, with 15 bases between. The CDR3 totals 14 residues. CDR3 coding DNA: TGCGCCAGCAGCGTGGAAGCGGGGGGGACTGAAGCTTTCTTT. It encodes CASSVEAGGTEAFF.

The rearrangement uses TRBV7-2 and TRBJ1-5; D unresolved. Per the germline V gene, CDR1 is SGHTA and CDR2 is FQGNSA. The CDR3 totals 14 residues. Trimming removed 0 bases at V and 0 bases at J, with 3 bases between. DNA of the CDR3: TGTGCCAGCAGCTTAGCCGGTAGCAATCAGCCCCAGCATTTT. Its translation: CASSLAGSNQPQHF.

The chain couples TRBV7-6 to TRBJ2-5; 8 bases map to TRBD1. CDR3 length: 15 amino acids. Per germline, CDR1 SGHVS and CDR2 FNYEAQ. With V trimmed by 5 bases and J by 4 bases, 9 bases remained unmatched. CDR3 bases: TGTGCCAGCAGCCACGAACGACAGGGGTTAGAGACCCAGTACTTC. This gives the protein CASSHERQGLETQYF.

The genes are TRBV10-3 and TRBJ2-1; 7 positions agree with TRBD2. The CDR3 contains 14 residues. Germline V gives CDR1 ENHRY, CDR2 SYGVKD. Written as DNA, the CDR3 is TGTGCTGCCAGGAGGGAGGGCCCCGACAATGAGCAGTTCTTC. As protein: CAARREGPDNEQFF.

CDR3 residues: CASRRTLQGTASDGYTF. CDR3 in DNA: TGTGCCAGCAGACGAACCCTACAGGGAACGGCGAGTGATGGCTACACCTTC. The rearrangement joins TRBV7-7 to TRBJ1-2, with D maybe TRBD1 (6 bases). Trimming took 6 bases from V and 6 from J, leaving 26 bases between them. Germline lookup yields CDR1 SSHAT and CDR2 FNYEAQ (reference sequence). CDR3 size: 17 residues. Variable domain in full (rest from reference TRBV7-7 and TRBJ1-2): GAGVSQSPRYKVTKRGQDVTLRCDPISSHATLYWYQQALGQGPEFLTYFNYEAQPDKSGLPSDRFSAERPEGSISTLTIQRTEQRDSAMYRCASRRTLQGTASDGYTFGSGTRLTVV.

The chain joins TRBV5-1 to TRBJ1-1; maybe TRBD1 (5 bases). The V end lost 4 bases, the J end lost 3 bases, and 13 bases lay between the germline ends. The germline V gene has CDR1 SGHRS and CDR2 YFSETQ. The CDR3 has 14 amino acids. The CDR3 sequence is CASSPREGDTEAFF. The CDR3 DNA reads as TGCGCCAGCAGCCCCAGGGAGGGCGACACTGAAGCTTTCTTT.

The chain uses TRBV27 and TRBJ2-3; TRBD2 matches 11 bases. Per the germline V gene, CDR1 is MNHEY and CDR2 is SMNVEV (reference sequence). The V gene end was trimmed by 3 bases and the J gene end by 5 bases; junction bases not matched to a gene: 7. This CDR3 is 16 amino acids long. The CDR3 is CASSFRLAGLGDTQYF. For the CDR3, the DNA is TGTGCCAGCAGTTTCCGACTAGCGGGGTTAGGAGATACGCAGTATTTT.

Details on this clone: The sample contains more than one DNA sequence encoding this CDR3. DNA of the CDR3: TGTGCCAGCAGCCTGGGGCTAGCGGAGCAAGAGACCCAGTACTTC. Its translation: CASSLGLAEQETQYF. The chain has TRBV7-9 and TRBJ2-5; 7 bases map to TRBD2. This CDR3 region has 15 residues. The junction had 8 bases not matched to a gene; V was cut back by 5 bases and J by 2 bases. Germline values: CDR1 SEHNR, CDR2 FQNEAQ (reference sequence).

The chain links TRBV19 to TRBJ2-5; 7 bases are shared with TRBD2. Germline V gene sequence: CDR1 LNHDA, CDR2 SQIVND (reference sequence). This CDR3 spans 16 amino acids. The junction had 16 bases not matched to a gene; V was cut back by 8 bases and J by 4 bases. CDR3 amino acids: CASAYSGAGFTETQYF. The CDR3 coding sequence is TGTGCCAGTGCCTACAGCGGGGCCGGGTTCACAGAGACCCAGTACTTC. The whole variable domain, filled in from reference TRBV19 and TRBJ2-5, reads DGGITQSPKYLFRKEGQNVTLSCEQNLNHDAMYWYRQDPGQGLRLIYYSQIVNDFQKGDIAEGYSVSREKKESFPLTVTSAQKNPTAFYLCASAYSGAGFTETQYFGPGTRLLVL.

V gene TRBV5-5 combines with J gene TRBJ1-5, with D unresolved. Trimming cost V 0 bases and J 4 bases, with 8 bases left between them. Germline CDR1 is SGHKS and CDR2 is YYEKEE (reference sequence). CDR3 length: 14 residues. The CDR3 DNA reads TGTGCCAGCAGCTTGGCCGTGCAGAATCAGCCCCAGCATTTT. Encoded protein: CASSLAVQNQPQHF.

This chain links TRBV27 with TRBJ2-7; weak D call: TRBD1 (7 bases). V was shortened by 6 bases and J by 3 bases, with 15 bases between the two germline ends. Germline CDR1 reads MNHEY; CDR2 reads SMNVEV (reference sequence). CDR3 size: 14 residues. CDR3 residues: CASRTRQGGYEQYF. CDR3 in DNA: TGTGCCAGCAGAACGAGACAGGGAGGCTACGAGCAGTACTTC.

This chain uses TRBV4-3 with TRBJ2-2, with 8 bases identical to TRBD2. The CDR3 spans 15 residues. Germline V lookup: CDR1 LGHNA, CDR2 YSLEER. With 4 bases clipped from V and 2 bases from J, the junction kept 3 bases outside the gene matches. CDR3 nucleotide sequence: TGCGCCAGCAGCCTAGCGGGGACAAACACCGGGGAGCTGTTTTTT. It translates to CASSLAGTNTGELFF.

V usage is TRBV30 and J usage is TRBJ1-1; 7 bases line up with TRBD1. CDR1 is GTSNPN and CDR2 is SVGIG in the germline V gene (reference sequence). This CDR3 contains 15 residues. V shed 4 bases and J 3 bases; nucleotides not matched to a gene: 11. The CDR3 here is CAWKDRAEGDTEAFF. The CDR3 DNA reads as TGTGCCTGGAAAGACAGGGCGGAGGGGGACACTGAAGCTTTCTTT.

Concerning this clone: Other DNA sequences in this sample translate to the same CDR3. The chain links TRBV30 to TRBJ2-2, with 9 bases fitting TRBD2. The CDR3 is 14 residues long. Per germline, CDR1 GTSNPN and CDR2 SVGIG (reference sequence). Germline trimming cut 1 base from V and 6 bases from J; bases unmatched to any gene: 3. CDR3 DNA sequence: TGTGCCTGGAGTGGACTAGCGGCCGCCGGGGAGCTGTTTTTT. Its translation: CAWSGLAAAGELFF.

The rearrangement links TRBV5-1 to TRBJ2-3, with D unresolved. The CDR3 runs 14 residues. V was pared by 0 bases and J by 7 bases, with 12 bases between. Germline loops: CDR1 SGHRS, CDR2 YFSETQ. Here the CDR3 reads CASSLDSTSNTQYF. The CDR3 DNA reads TGCGCCAGCAGCTTGGACAGCACGTCAAATACGCAGTATTTT.

The DNA for the CDR3 is TGTGCCAGCAGCTTAGATCTCCTAGCGGGGGGCCCAGAGACCCAGTACTTC. Translating it yields CASSLDLLAGGPETQYF. The gene calls are TRBV11-2 and TRBJ2-5; 11 bases map to TRBD2. Germline lookup yields CDR1 SGHAT and CDR2 FQNNGV. This CDR3 contains 17 residues. Trimming cost V 0 bases and J 4 bases; bases outside gene matches: 7.

The J gene is TRBJ2-7, the V gene TRBV7-2; 13 bases fit TRBD2. Germline CDR1 SGHTA, CDR2 FQGNSA. The CDR3 spans 15 residues. V was clipped by 5 bases and J by 3 bases; unmatched bases: 4. CDR3 nucleotides: TGTGCCAGCAGCCCTCGACTAGCGGGGGGCTACGAGCAGTACTTC. This encodes CASSPRLAGGYEQYF.

The chain uses TRBV10-1 and TRBJ2-3; the match to TRBD2 covers 14 bases. The V gene end was trimmed by 2 bases and the J gene end by 1 base; junction bases not matched to a gene: 5. The CDR3 extends over 18 amino acids. CDR1 and CDR2 (germline): WNHNN, SYGVQD (reference sequence). The CDR3 nucleotides are TGCGCCAGCAGTGAGCCGGGACTAGCGGGAGAGGGCACAGATACGCAGTATTTT. This codes for CASSEPGLAGEGTDTQYF.

CDR3 amino acids: CASSLGTGVNTEAFF. The CDR3 DNA sequence: TGTGCCAGCAGCTTAGGGACAGGAGTGAACACTGAAGCTTTCTTT. The chain recombines TRBV13 with TRBJ1-1; TRBD1 might be the D (6 bases). This CDR3 is 15 amino acids long. V shed 0 bases and J shed 0 bases, with 8 bases lying between them. CDR1 PRHDT and CDR2 FYEKMQ come from the germline V gene (reference sequence).

This chain joins TRBV4-1 and TRBJ2-1, with D perhaps TRBD2 (6 bases). The germline V and J ends were trimmed by 4 bases and 0 bases, with 13 bases remaining between them. Germline lookup yields CDR1 MGHRA and CDR2 YSYEKL. This CDR3 comprises 16 residues. CDR3 region: CASSLTAGSSYNEQFF. The CDR3 bases are TGCGCCAGCAGCCTAACGGCGGGAAGCTCCTACAATGAGCAGTTCTTC.